This passage covers 8 T cell receptor beta chains from one sample sequenced in a study of blood T cell repertoires in COVID-19. Measured with immunoSEQ multiplex PCR; TCRdb has only the in-frame clones, and not every one. The data contain hundreds of thousands of clones, roughly 87% of them seen just once; the ten biggest clones take up 1%. The source material was PBMCs or T cells enriched from blood (not recorded which). Receptor source: a woman aged 25 to 39 who had recovered from COVID-19.

The chain uses TRBV7-8 and TRBJ1-5, with 8 positions matching TRBD1. V lost 1 base to trimming and J lost 5 bases; unmatched junction nucleotides: 4. Looked up from germline, CDR1 is SGHVS and CDR2 is FQNEAQ. This CDR3 spans 15 amino acids. CDR3 loop: CASSLVTGAHQPQHF. CDR3 in DNA: TGTGCCAGCAGCTTAGTGACAGGGGCTCATCAGCCCCAGCATTTT.

A note on this clone: In the same sample, other DNA sequences code for this CDR3. This chain links TRBV9 with TRBJ2-7, with D perhaps matching TRBD2 (5 bases). Trimming removed 2 bases from V and 2 bases from J, with 11 bases in between. Germline V gene lookup returns CDR1 SGDLS and CDR2 YYNGEE. This CDR3 is 14 amino acids long. The CDR3 nucleotides are TGTGCCAGCAGCGTTGGTCGGGGTCCCTACGAGCAGTACTTC. It is translated as CASSVGRGPYEQYF. The whole variable domain, remainder taken from reference TRBV9 and TRBJ2-7, is DSGVTQTPKHLITATGQRVTLRCSPRSGDLSVYWYQQSLDQGLQFLIQYYNGEERAKGNILERFSAQQFPDLHSELNLSSLELGDSALYFCASSVGRGPYEQYFGPGTRLTVT.

The CDR3 DNA reads TGTGCCAGCAGTGTCCCTAGACACAGGGTTGAAGCTTTCTTT. Translated, it gives CASSVPRHRVEAFF. The chain links TRBV28 to TRBJ1-1; the D gene is possibly TRBD1 (6 bases). This CDR3 spans 14 amino acids. Per germline, CDR1 MDHEN and CDR2 SYDVKM. The V end lost 5 bases, the J end lost 7 bases, and 17 bases lay between the germline ends.

V usage is TRBV5-1 and J usage is TRBJ2-7, with 7 bases identical to TRBD1. The CDR3 is 14 residues long. V lost 1 base, J lost 4 bases, and 5 bases stayed unmatched. The germline CDR1 and CDR2 sequences are SGHRS and YFSETQ. The CDR3, as DNA: TGCGCCAGCAGCTTGAGACAGGGTACTTACGAGCAGTACTTC. As protein: CASSLRQGTYEQYF.

This clone appeared once. The chain uses TRBV7-2 and TRBJ2-7; maybe TRBD2 (6 bases). Germline V gene lookup returns CDR1 SGHTA and CDR2 FQGNSA. Trimming shortened V by 2 bases and J by 2 bases, and 16 bases separated the two germline ends. The CDR3 covers 16 residues. The CDR3 sequence: CASSLRRGGATYEQYF. CDR3 coding DNA: TGTGCCAGCAGCTTAAGGCGCGGAGGGGCCACCTACGAGCAGTACTTC.

This clone was seen just once. The chain joins TRBV4-1 to TRBJ2-3; TRBD1 is a possible D gene (5 bases). CDR3 length: 16 amino acids. V lost 3 bases to trimming and J lost 2 bases, with 15 bases between them. CDR1 and CDR2 from the germline V gene are MGHRA and YSYEKL. CDR3 loop: CASSQWFDRNTDTQYF. The CDR3, as DNA: TGCGCCAGCAGCCAGTGGTTTGACAGAAACACAGATACGCAGTATTTT.

Note on this clone: This sample also contains other DNA sequences that code for the same CDR3. The chain joins TRBV27 to TRBJ1-5; the match to TRBD1 covers 7 bases. The length of the CDR3 is 14 residues. Germline lookup yields CDR1 MNHEY and CDR2 SMNVEV (reference sequence). V shed 6 bases and J 3 bases; nucleotides not matched to a gene: 5. The CDR3 bases are TGTGCCAGCAGCGCGACAGGGTTCAATCAGCCCCAGCATTTT. Amino acid sequence: CASSATGFNQPQHF.

CDR3 DNA sequence: TGTGCCAGCAGCTACCCTCCCGGGGGGCTGGGGGGCACTGAAGCTTTCTTT. Protein: CASSYPPGGLGGTEAFF. This rearrangement joins TRBV7-9 to TRBJ1-1; a possible D gene is TRBD1 (6 bases). Germline CDR1 reads SEHNR; CDR2 reads FQNEAQ (reference sequence). The germline V and J ends were trimmed by 4 bases and 4 bases, with 22 bases remaining between them. The CDR3 length is 17 residues.